Listed here is a single TCR beta chain. These data originate in a study of control samples from healthy donors and cancer patients. Assay used: immunoSEQ multiplex PCR; TCRdb lists only in-frame clones, some missing. The repertoire holds 74,000 or so clones, with approximately 89% as singletons. Input material: blood. The TCR originated in a man aged 50-59 years in good health.

Here the CDR3 DNA reads TGTGCCAGCAGTTTATGGGGACAGATTAGCAATCAGCCCCAGCATTTT. This gives the protein CASSLWGQISNQPQHF. This chain links TRBV27 with TRBJ1-5; 7 nucleotides line up with TRBD1. In germline, CDR1 is MNHEY, CDR2 SMNVEV (reference sequence). J lost 0 bases, V lost 1 base, and 3 bases had no gene match. CDR3 size: 16 residues.